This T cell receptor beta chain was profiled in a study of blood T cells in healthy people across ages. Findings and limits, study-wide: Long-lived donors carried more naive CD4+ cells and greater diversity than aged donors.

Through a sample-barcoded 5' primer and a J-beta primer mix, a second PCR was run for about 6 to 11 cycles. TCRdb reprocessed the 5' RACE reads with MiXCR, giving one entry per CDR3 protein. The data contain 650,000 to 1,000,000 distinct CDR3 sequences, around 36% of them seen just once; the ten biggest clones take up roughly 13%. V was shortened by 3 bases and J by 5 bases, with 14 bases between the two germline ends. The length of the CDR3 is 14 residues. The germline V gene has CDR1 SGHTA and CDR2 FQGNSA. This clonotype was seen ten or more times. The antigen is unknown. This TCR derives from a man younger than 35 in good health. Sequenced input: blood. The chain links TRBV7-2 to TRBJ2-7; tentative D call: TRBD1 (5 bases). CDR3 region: CASSFTMWGHEQYF. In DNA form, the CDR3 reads TGTGCCAGCAGCTTCACGATGTGGGGCCACGAGCAGTACTTC.